One T cell receptor beta chain is described in this entry. Its antigen is unidentified. In germline, CDR1 is SGDLS, CDR2 YYNGEE. The CDR3 has 13 amino acids. Trimming shortened V by 2 bases and J by 3 bases, and 9 bases separated the two germline ends. This specimen comes from a study of Ad26.COV2.S vaccination and SARS-CoV-2 variants. Treatment defined: roughly 18 received Ad26.COV2.S at low or high dose, single or two shots; about 5 received placebo; per-sample allocation not given. Samples were taken on day 63 after the first vaccine or placebo injection. Profiling relied on immunoSEQ multiplex PCR, and the TCRdb table lists in-frame clones only, not all of them. Of approximately 410,000 clones listed, over 75% are singletons. General study points: Vaccine recipients posted higher spike-specific TCR breadth than their placebo counterparts.

The chain carries TRBV9 and TRBJ2-7; D remains ambiguous. The receptor was derived from a person aged 18 to 65 who received the Ad26.COV2.S COVID-19 vaccine or a placebo. Sequenced here: peripheral blood, sampled in a trial of Ad26.COV2.S vaccine versus placebo. The CDR3 bases are TGTGCCAGCAGCGTTGACCTAAACTACGAGCAGTACTTC. The encoded protein is CASSVDLNYEQYF.